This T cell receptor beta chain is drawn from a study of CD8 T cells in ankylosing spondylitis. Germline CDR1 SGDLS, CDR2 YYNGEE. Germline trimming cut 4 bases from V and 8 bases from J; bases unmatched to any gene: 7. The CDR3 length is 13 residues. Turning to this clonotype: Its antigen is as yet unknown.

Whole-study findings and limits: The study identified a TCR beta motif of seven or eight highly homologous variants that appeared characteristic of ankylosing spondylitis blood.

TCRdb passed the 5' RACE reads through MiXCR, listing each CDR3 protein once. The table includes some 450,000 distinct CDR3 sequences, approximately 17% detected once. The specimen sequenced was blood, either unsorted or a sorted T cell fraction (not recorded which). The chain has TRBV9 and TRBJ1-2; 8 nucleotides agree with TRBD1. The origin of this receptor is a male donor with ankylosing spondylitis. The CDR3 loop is CASSRTGGGGYTF. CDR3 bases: TGTGCCAGCAGCCGTACAGGGGGTGGGGGCTACACCTTC.